These 2 T cell receptor beta chains were sequenced from one sample in a study of tumor and adjacent non-tumor tissue in lung cancer. This sample's RNA came from whole unsorted tissue. The normal lung tissue was taken more than 3 cm from the tumor edge. A modified ARM-PCR protocol with three rounds of nested PCR amplified TCRbeta. MiXCR, applied by TCRdb to the multiplex PCR reads, yields one record per CDR3 protein. Of tens of thousands of distinct CDR3 sequences in the sample, 76% were seen once. The sequenced material came from distant non-tumor lung tissue. All receptors derive from a man aged 65 to 79 with non-small cell lung cancer.

The gene calls are TRBV10-2 and TRBJ1-6, with D tentatively TRBD1 (6 bases). The CDR3 loop spans 16 amino acids. V was pared by 9 bases and J by 9 bases, with 24 bases between. CDR1 and CDR2 from the germline V gene are WSHSY and SAAADI. The CDR3 DNA sequence: TGCGCCAGGATTGACCAATTAGGGGGGTTCGGTTCACCCCTCCACTTT. Translation gives CARIDQLGGFGSPLHF.

As concerns this clonotype: Mismatch with germline at one junction end may stem from a read error. V usage is TRBV6-2 or TRBV6-3 and J usage is TRBJ1-5; perhaps TRBD1 as D (6 bases). In germline, CDR1 is MNHEY, CDR2 SVGEGT. This CDR3 is 14 amino acids long. Written as DNA, the CDR3 is TGTGCCAGTAGTTTCGACAGGTTAGATCAGCCCCAGCATTTT. Translated, it gives CASSFDRLDQPQHF.